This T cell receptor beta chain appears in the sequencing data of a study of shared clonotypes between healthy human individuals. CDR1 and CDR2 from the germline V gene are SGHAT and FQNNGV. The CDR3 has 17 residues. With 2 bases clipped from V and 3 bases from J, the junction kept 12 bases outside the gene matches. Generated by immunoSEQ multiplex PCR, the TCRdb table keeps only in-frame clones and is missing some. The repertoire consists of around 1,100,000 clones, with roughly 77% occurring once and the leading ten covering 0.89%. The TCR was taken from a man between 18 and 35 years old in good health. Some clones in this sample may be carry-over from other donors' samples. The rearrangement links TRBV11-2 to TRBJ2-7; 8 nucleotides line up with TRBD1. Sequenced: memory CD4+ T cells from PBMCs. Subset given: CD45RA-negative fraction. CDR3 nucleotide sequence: TGTGCCAGCAGCTTATCTGGGCAGGGGGCAAGAATCTACGAGCAGTACTTC. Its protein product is CASSLSGQGARIYEQYF.